The next 17 T cell receptor beta chains were all read from a single sample in a study of T cell responses to AZD1222 COVID-19 vaccine. Profiled with immunoSEQ multiplex PCR; TCRdb holds only in-frame clones, not every one. The sample has 140,000 to 150,000 clones, less than 95% seen once. This specimen consisted of peripheral blood, obtained 28 days after the second dose of the MenACWY control vaccine. These receptors were taken from an adult who received the MenACWY meningococcal vaccine as a control.

The chain carries TRBV19 and TRBJ1-2; 11 bases match TRBD1. The CDR3 spans 16 residues. CDR1 and CDR2 (germline): LNHDA, SQIVND (reference sequence). V lost 6 bases to trimming and J lost 2 bases; unmatched junction nucleotides: 8. CDR3 sequence reads: CASRTGTGGRNYGYTF. CDR3 DNA sequence: TGTGCCAGTAGAACCGGGACAGGGGGAAGGAACTATGGCTACACCTTC.

This clone occurred a few times. The chain is built from TRBV29-1 and TRBJ2-5, with D tentatively TRBD2 (5 bases). The CDR3 is 14 residues long. Trimming took 7 bases from V and 5 from J, leaving 20 bases between them. Germline V gene lookup returns CDR1 SQVTM and CDR2 ANQGSEA. The CDR3 bases are TGCAGCGCCCCTACCGGGGTTACCGGGGAGACCCAGTACTTC. Amino acids: CSAPTGVTGETQYF.

The V and J genes are TRBV19 and TRBJ2-5, with TRBD1 as a possible D gene (6 bases). V lost 5 bases to trimming and J lost 5 bases, with 18 bases between them. The CDR3 loop spans 15 amino acids. Germline V gene sequence: CDR1 LNHDA, CDR2 SQIVND (reference sequence). CDR3 sequence (DNA): TGTGCCAGTAGTCCACGGGACACTGGGGTGGAGACCCAGTACTTC. As protein: CASSPRDTGVETQYF.

The chain links TRBV5-4 to TRBJ2-2; 9 bases fit TRBD1. The germline V gene has CDR1 SGHNT and CDR2 YYREEE (reference sequence). The length of the CDR3 is 16 residues. The junction had 9 bases not matched to a gene; V was cut back by 4 bases and J by 5 bases. As DNA, the CDR3 is TGTGCCAGCAGCCATCCGGGACAGGGTACAACCGGGGAGCTGTTTTTT. Translation gives CASSHPGQGTTGELFF.

This chain links TRBV28 with TRBJ2-3, with TRBD1 matching 9 bases. Germline CDR1 and CDR2: MDHEN and SYDVKM. The CDR3 is 15 amino acids. V trimming: 6 bases; J trimming: 1 base; junction bases outside the gene matches: 5. CDR3 in amino acids: CASRDRTGGTDTQYF. CDR3 nucleotides: TGTGCCAGCAGGGATCGGACAGGGGGCACAGATACGCAGTATTTT.

Worth noting for this clone: The sample carries other DNA sequences with the same CDR3. The chain couples TRBV2 to TRBJ2-7; TRBD2 aligns across 10 bases. V was clipped by 6 bases and J by 2 bases; unmatched bases: 1. Germline V gene sequence: CDR1 SNHLY, CDR2 FYNNEI. The CDR3 covers 13 residues. The CDR3 spells CASRLAGPYEQYF. CDR3 DNA sequence: TGTGCCAGCAGACTAGCGGGACCCTACGAGCAGTACTTC.

The chain is built from TRBV5-4 and TRBJ2-1; tentative D call: TRBD2 (6 bases). This CDR3 is built from 17 residues. Germline CDR1 reads SGHNT; CDR2 reads YYREEE (reference sequence). Trimming left V 4 bases short and J 2 bases short, with 19 bases between. CDR3 DNA sequence: TGTGCCAGCAGCCCAGCTGGGGGAGGCAAAGCCTACAATGAGCAGTTCTTC. Translation gives CASSPAGGGKAYNEQFF.

The chain uses TRBV4-3 and TRBJ1-4; 9 bases line up with TRBD1. CDR3 length: 18 residues. Germline V gene lookup returns CDR1 LGHNA and CDR2 YSLEER. V shed 1 base, J shed 8 bases, and the junction held 14 bases outside the gene matches. The CDR3 sequence: CASSQGVGPGQGEEKLFF. The CDR3 region has the DNA TGCGCCAGCAGCCAAGGGGTTGGGCCGGGACAGGGAGAAGAAAAACTGTTTTTT.

The J gene is TRBJ1-3, the V gene TRBV4-1, with D perhaps TRBD1 (5 bases). CDR3 size: 15 residues. The germline CDR1 and CDR2 sequences are MGHRA and YSYEKL. Deletions cut 0 bases from V and 4 bases from J, with 10 bases between. The CDR3 sequence is CASSQEGGEGNTIYF. The CDR3 coding sequence is TGCGCCAGCAGCCAAGAGGGGGGAGAAGGAAACACCATATATTTT.

The gene calls are TRBV11-2 and TRBJ2-3; D remains unclear. Germline loops: CDR1 SGHAT, CDR2 FQNNGV. The V end lost 1 base, the J end lost 2 bases, and 7 bases lay between the germline ends. This CDR3 has 14 residues. In DNA form, the CDR3 reads TGTGCCAGCAGCTTAGGGGCCCTCACAGATACGCAGTATTTT. It translates to CASSLGALTDTQYF.

This clone occurred once. V usage is TRBV6-6 and J usage is TRBJ1-3; no clear D gene. V lost 6 bases and J lost 1, with 7 bases in between. Germline CDR1 is MNHNY and CDR2 is SVGAGI (reference sequence). The length of the CDR3 is 13 residues. CDR3 sequence reads: CASRGRSGNTIYF. The DNA of the CDR3 is TGTGCCAGCAGGGGTAGATCTGGAAACACCATATATTTT.

This clone has only one observation. The chain joins TRBV5-1 to TRBJ2-3; D is perhaps TRBD1 or TRBD2 (5 bases each). The V end lost 5 bases, the J end lost 3 bases, and 13 bases lay between the germline ends. There are 14 residues in the CDR3. Germline assignment: CDR1 SGHRS and CDR2 YFSETQ. For the CDR3, the DNA is TGCGCCAGCAGTTTTCCCGGGACGACAGATACGCAGTATTTT. This sequence encodes CASSFPGTTDTQYF. Combining the CDR3 with reference TRBV5-1 and TRBJ2-3 gives the whole variable domain KAGVTQTPRYLIKTRGQQVTLSCSPISGHRSVSWYQQTPGQGLQFLFEYFSETQRNKGNFPGRFSGRQFSNSRSEMNVSTLELGDSALYLCASSFPGTTDTQYFGPGTRLTVL.

The chain links TRBV27 to TRBJ1-6, with D perhaps matching TRBD1 (6 bases). V was pared by 2 bases and J by 9 bases, with 11 bases between. CDR3 length equals 14 residues. The germline V gene has CDR1 MNHEY and CDR2 SMNVEV (reference sequence). The CDR3 loop is CASSLTRGGSPLHF. For the CDR3, the DNA is TGTGCCAGCAGTTTAACCCGAGGGGGTTCACCCCTCCACTTT.

The chain has TRBV7-8 and TRBJ1-4; weak D call: TRBD1 (5 bases). This CDR3 has 15 amino acids. The germline CDR1 and CDR2 sequences are SGHVS and FQNEAQ. Trimming pared 4 bases from V and 8 bases from J, leaving 17 bases between. The CDR3 bases are TGTGCCAGCAGCTACGTAGCGGGTTCAGGGGAAAAACTGTTTTTT. Its protein is CASSYVAGSGEKLFF.

The rearrangement uses TRBV28 and TRBJ2-5; D is undetermined. The CDR3 runs to 14 residues. CDR1 is MDHEN, CDR2 SYDVKM, per germline. Trimming cost V 3 bases and J 2 bases, with 10 bases left between them. DNA for the CDR3: TGTGCCAGCAGTTTCTGGGGAAGTCAAGAGACCCAGTACTTC. Translating gives CASSFWGSQETQYF. Based on the CDR3 plus reference TRBV28 and TRBJ2-5, the full variable domain is DVKVTQSSRYLVKRTGEKVFLECVQDMDHENMFWYRQDPGLGLRLIYFSYDVKMKEKGDIPEGYSVSREKKERFSLILESASTNQTSMYLCASSFWGSQETQYFGPGTRLLVL.

The V gene is TRBV29-1, the J gene TRBJ2-5, with D perhaps TRBD1 (6 bases). The CDR3 spans 12 residues. Germline values: CDR1 SQVTM, CDR2 ANQGSEA. Trimming pared 8 bases from V and 2 bases from J, leaving 12 bases between. The CDR3 region is CSFRGGQETQYF. The CDR3 DNA reads as TGCAGCTTTAGAGGGGGACAAGAGACCCAGTACTTC.

This clone showed up just once. This sequence joins TRBV2 and TRBJ1-2, with D tentatively TRBD1 (6 bases). This CDR3 is built from 12 residues. The germline gives CDR1 SNHLY, CDR2 FYNNEI. V gave up 7 bases and J gave up 6 bases, with 12 bases separating them. The CDR3 spells CASTGDFDGYTF. In DNA, the CDR3 is TGTGCCAGCACAGGGGATTTCGATGGCTACACCTTC.